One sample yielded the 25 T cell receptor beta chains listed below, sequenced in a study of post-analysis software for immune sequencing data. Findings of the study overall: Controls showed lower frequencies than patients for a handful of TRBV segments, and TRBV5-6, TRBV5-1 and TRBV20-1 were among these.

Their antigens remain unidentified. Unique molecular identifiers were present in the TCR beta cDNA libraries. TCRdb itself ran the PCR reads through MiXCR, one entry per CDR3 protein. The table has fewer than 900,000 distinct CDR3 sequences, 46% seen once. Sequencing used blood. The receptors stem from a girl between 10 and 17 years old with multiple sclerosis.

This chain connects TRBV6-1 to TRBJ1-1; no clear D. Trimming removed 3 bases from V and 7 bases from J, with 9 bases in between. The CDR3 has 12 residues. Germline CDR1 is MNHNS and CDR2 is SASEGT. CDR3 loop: CASSEIGIEAFF. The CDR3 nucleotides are TGTGCCAGCAGTGAGATCGGGATTGAAGCTTTCTTT.

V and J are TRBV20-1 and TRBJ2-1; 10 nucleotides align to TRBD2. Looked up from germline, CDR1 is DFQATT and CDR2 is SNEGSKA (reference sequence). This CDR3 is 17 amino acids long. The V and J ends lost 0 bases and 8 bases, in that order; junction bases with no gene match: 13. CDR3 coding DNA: TGCAGTGCTAGAGAGAGCGGGAGGGTTAAAATACGATATGAGCAGTTCTTC. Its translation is CSARESGRVKIRYEQFF.

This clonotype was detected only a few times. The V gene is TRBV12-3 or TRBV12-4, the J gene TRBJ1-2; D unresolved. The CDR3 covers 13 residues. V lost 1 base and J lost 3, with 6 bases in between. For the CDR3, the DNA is TGTGCCAGCAGTTTAGGACACCACTATGGCTACACCTTC. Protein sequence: CASSLGHHYGYTF.

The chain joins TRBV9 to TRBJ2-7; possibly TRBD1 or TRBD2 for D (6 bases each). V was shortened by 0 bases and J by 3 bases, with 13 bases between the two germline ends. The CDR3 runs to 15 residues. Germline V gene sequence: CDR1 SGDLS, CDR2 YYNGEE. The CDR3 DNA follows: TGTGCCAGCAGCGTAGGGTCCGGGGGCCTCTACGAGCAGTACTTC. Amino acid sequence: CASSVGSGGLYEQYF.

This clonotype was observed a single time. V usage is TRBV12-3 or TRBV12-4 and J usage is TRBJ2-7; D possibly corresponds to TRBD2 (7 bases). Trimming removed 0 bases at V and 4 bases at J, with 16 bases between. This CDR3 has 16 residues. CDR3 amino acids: CASSLAGAGVLYEQYF. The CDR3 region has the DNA TGTGCCAGCAGTTTAGCGGGGGCGGGAGTCCTGTACGAGCAGTACTTC.

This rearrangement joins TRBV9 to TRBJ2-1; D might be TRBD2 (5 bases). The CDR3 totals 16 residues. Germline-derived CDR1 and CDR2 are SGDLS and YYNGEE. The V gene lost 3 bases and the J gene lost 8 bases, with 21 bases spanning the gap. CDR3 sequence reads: CASSAYIQRSRDEQFF. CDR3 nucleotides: TGTGCCAGCAGCGCCTACATACAAAGATCGAGGGATGAGCAGTTCTTC.

CDR3 nucleotides: TGCGCCAGCAGCCAAGTGAACAGTAACTATGGCTACACCTTC. The encoded protein is CASSQVNSNYGYTF. The gene calls are TRBV4-3 and TRBJ1-2; D ambiguous. V was pared by 1 base and J by 1 base, with 7 bases between. The CDR3 extends over 14 amino acids. Germline V gene data show CDR1 as LGHNA and CDR2 as YSLEER.

The CDR3 DNA is TGTGCCAGCAGTCCGCGTCAATCGGGCACCGAGCAGTACTTC. Its protein is CASSPRQSGTEQYF. The chain links TRBV27 to TRBJ2-7, with D unresolved. The CDR3 contains 14 residues. V was clipped by 5 bases and J by 6 bases, with 17 bases between them. Germline V gene data show CDR1 as MNHEY and CDR2 as SMNVEV (reference sequence).

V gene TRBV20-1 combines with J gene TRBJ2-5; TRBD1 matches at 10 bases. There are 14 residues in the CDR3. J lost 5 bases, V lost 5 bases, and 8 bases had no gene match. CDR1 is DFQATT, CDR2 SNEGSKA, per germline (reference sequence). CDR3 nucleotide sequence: TGCAGTGCTCCTGACAGGGGGCGATGGGAGACCCAGTACTTC. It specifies CSAPDRGRWETQYF.

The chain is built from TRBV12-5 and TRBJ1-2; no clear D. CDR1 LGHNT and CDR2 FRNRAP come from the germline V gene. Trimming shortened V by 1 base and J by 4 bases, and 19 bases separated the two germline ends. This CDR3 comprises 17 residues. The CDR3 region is CASGLAPGTPYTYGYTF. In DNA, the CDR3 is TGTGCTAGTGGTTTGGCACCGGGCACCCCCTACACCTATGGCTACACCTTC.

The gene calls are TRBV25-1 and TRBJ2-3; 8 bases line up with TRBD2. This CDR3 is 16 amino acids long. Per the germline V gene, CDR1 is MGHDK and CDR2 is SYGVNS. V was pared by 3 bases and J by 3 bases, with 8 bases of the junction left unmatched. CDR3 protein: CASSDTSGGPTDTQYF. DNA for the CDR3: TGTGCCAGCAGTGACACATCGGGGGGGCCGACAGATACGCAGTATTTT.

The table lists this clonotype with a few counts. CDR3 bases: TGTGCCACCAGCAGACAAGACACCCTGAACTATGGCTACACCTTC. The encoded protein is CATSRQDTLNYGYTF. The chain links TRBV15 to TRBJ1-2; no clear D gene. V lost 2 bases to trimming and J lost 2 bases, with 12 bases between them. Germline CDR1 LNHNV, CDR2 YYDKDF (reference sequence). The CDR3 covers 15 residues.

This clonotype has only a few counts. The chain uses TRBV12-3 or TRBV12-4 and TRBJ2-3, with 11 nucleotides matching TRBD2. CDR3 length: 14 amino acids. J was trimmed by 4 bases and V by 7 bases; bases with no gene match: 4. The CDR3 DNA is TGTGCCAGCACCTTAGCGGGAGGGCCAGATACGCAGTATTTT. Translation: CASTLAGGPDTQYF.

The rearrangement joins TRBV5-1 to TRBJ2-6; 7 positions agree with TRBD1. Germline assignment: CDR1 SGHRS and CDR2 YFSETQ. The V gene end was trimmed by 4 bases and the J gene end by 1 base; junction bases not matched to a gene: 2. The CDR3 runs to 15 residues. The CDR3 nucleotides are TGCGCCAGCAGCGGGGACAGTTCTGGGGCCAACGTCCTGACTTTC. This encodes CASSGDSSGANVLTF.

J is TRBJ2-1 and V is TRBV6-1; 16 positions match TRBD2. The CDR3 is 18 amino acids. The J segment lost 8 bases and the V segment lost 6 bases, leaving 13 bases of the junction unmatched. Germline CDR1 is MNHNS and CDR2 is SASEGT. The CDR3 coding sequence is TGTGCCAGCAGGGAGGGACTAGCGGGAGGGCCTTCTTTTCATGAGCAGTTCTTC. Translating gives CASREGLAGGPSFHEQFF.

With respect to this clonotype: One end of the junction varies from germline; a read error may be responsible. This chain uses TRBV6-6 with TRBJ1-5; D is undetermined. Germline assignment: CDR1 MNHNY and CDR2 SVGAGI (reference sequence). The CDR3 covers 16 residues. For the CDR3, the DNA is TGTGCCAGCAGTAACTCCTGGGGAGATAGCAATCAGCCCCAGCATTTT. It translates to CASSNSWGDSNQPQHF.

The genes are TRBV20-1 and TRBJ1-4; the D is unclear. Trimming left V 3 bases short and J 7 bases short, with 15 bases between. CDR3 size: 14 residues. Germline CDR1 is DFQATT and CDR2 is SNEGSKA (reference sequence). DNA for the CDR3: TGCAGTGCTAGCGAGACCCAATGGGGTGAAAAACTGTTTTTT. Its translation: CSASETQWGEKLFF.

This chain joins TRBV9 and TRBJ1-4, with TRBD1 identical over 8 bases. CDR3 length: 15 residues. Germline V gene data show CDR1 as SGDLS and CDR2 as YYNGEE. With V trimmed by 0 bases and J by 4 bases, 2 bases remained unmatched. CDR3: CASSVVGQGNEKLFF. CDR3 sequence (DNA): TGTGCCAGCAGCGTAGTAGGACAGGGTAATGAAAAACTGTTTTTT. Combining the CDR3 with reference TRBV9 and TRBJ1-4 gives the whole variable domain DSGVTQTPKHLITATGQRVTLRCSPRSGDLSVYWYQQSLDQGLQFLIQYYNGEERAKGNILERFSAQQFPDLHSELNLSSLELGDSALYFCASSVVGQGNEKLFFGSGTQLSVL.

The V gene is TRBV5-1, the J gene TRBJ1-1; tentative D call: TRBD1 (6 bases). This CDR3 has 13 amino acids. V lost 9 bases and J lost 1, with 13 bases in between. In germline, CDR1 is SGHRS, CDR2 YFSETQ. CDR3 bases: TGCGCCACCCGGACAGCTCCGAACACTGAAGCTTTCTTT. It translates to CATRTAPNTEAFF.

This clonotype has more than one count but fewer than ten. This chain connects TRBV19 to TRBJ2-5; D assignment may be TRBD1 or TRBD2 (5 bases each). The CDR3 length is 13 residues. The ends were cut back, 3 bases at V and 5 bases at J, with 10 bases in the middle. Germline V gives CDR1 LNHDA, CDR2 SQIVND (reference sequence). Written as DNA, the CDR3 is TGTGCCAGTAGTATCGGGACCGCGGAGACCCAGTACTTC. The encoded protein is CASSIGTAETQYF. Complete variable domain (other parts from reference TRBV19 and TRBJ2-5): DGGITQSPKYLFRKEGQNVTLSCEQNLNHDAMYWYRQDPGQGLRLIYYSQIVNDFQKGDIAEGYSVSREKKESFPLTVTSAQKNPTAFYLCASSIGTAETQYFGPGTRLLVL.

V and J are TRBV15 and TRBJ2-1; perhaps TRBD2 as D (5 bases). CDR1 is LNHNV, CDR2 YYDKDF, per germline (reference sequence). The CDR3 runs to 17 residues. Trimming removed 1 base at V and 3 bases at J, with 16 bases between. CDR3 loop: CATSRGLVEVGYNEQFF. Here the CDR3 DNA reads TGTGCCACCAGCAGAGGACTCGTGGAGGTCGGCTACAATGAGCAGTTCTTC.

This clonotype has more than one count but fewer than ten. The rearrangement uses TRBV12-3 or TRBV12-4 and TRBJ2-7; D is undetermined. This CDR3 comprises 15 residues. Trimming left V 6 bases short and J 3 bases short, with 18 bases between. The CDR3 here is CASSRRLVPDYEQYF. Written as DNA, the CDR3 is TGTGCCAGCAGCCGACGTTTGGTCCCGGACTACGAGCAGTACTTC.

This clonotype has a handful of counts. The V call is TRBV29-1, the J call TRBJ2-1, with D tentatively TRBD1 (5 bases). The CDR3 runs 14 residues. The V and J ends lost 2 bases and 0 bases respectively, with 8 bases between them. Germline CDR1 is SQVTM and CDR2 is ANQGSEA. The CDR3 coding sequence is TGCAGCGTTGAACACAGGAGCTCCTACAATGAGCAGTTCTTC. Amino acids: CSVEHRSSYNEQFF.

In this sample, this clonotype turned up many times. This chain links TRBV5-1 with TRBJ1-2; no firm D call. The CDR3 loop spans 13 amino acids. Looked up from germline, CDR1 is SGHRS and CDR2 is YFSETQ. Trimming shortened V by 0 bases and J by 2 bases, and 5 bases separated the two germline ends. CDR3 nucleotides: TGCGCCAGCAGCTTGGGGGAGAACTATGGCTACACCTTC. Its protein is CASSLGENYGYTF. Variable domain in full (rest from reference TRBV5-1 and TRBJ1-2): KAGVTQTPRYLIKTRGQQVTLSCSPISGHRSVSWYQQTPGQGLQFLFEYFSETQRNKGNFPGRFSGRQFSNSRSEMNVSTLELGDSALYLCASSLGENYGYTFGSGTRLTVV.

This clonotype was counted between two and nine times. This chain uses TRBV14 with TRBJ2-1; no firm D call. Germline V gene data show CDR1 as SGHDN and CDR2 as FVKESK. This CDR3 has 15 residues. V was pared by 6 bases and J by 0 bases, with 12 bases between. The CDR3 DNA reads TGTGCCAGCAGTTCATGGCGAAGCTCCTACAATGAGCAGTTCTTC. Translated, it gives CASSSWRSSYNEQFF.